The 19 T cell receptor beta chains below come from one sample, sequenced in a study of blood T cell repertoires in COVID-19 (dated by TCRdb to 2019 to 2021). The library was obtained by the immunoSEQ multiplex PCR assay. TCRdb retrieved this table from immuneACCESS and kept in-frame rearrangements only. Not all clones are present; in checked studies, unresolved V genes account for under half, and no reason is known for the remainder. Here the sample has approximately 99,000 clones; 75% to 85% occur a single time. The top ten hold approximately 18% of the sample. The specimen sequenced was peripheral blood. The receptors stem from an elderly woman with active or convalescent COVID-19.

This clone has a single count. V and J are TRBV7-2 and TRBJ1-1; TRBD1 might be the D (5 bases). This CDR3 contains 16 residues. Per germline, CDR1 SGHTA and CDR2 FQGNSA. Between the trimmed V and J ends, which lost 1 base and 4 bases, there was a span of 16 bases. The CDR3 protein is CASSLVGGVWGTEAFF. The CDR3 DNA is TGTGCCAGCAGCTTAGTGGGAGGGGTTTGGGGCACTGAAGCTTTCTTT.

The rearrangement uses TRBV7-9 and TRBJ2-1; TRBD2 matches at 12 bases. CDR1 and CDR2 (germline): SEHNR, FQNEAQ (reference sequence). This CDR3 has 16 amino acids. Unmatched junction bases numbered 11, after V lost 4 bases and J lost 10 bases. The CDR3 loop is CASSWNLAGGVEEQFF. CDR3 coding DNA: TGTGCCAGCAGCTGGAACCTAGCGGGAGGGGTGGAGGAGCAGTTCTTC.

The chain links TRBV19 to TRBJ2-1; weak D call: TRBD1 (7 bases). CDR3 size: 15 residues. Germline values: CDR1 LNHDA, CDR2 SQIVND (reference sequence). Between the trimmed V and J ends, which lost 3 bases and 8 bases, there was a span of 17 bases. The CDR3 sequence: CASSIGHGGGDEQFF. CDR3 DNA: TGTGCCAGTAGTATTGGGCACGGAGGGGGCGATGAGCAGTTCTTC.

The CDR3 nucleotides are TGTGCCAGCAGACTCGGACAGGCTAATGAAAAACTGTTTTTT. Its translation is CASRLGQANEKLFF. The chain links TRBV6-5 to TRBJ1-4; TRBD1 matches 7 bases. The length of the CDR3 is 14 residues. The V segment lost 6 bases and the J segment 3 bases; nucleotides outside the gene matches: 4. CDR1 is MNHEY and CDR2 is SVGAGI in the germline V gene.

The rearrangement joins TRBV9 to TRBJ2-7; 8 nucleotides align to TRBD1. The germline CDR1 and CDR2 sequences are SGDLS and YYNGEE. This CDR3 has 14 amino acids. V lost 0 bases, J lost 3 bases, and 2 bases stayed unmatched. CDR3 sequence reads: CASSVDRGFYEQYF. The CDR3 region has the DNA TGTGCCAGCAGCGTAGACAGGGGGTTCTACGAGCAGTACTTC.

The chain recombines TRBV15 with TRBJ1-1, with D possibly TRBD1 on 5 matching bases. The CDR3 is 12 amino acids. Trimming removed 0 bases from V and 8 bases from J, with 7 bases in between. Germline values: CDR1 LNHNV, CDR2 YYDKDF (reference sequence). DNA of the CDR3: TGTGCCACCAGCAGAGATAGGACAGAAGCTTTCTTT. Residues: CATSRDRTEAFF.

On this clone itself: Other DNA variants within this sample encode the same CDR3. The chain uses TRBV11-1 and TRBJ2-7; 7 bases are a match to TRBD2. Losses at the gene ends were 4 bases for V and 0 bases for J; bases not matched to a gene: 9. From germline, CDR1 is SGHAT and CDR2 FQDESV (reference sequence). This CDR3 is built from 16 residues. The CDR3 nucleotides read TGTGCCAGCAGCTCCCCCTTAGCGGGTGGCTCCTACGAGCAGTACTTC. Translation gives CASSSPLAGGSYEQYF.

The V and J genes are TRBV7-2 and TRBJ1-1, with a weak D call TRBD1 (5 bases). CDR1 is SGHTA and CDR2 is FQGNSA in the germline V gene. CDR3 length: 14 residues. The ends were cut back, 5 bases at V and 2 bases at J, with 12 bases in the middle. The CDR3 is CASSPDMGNTEAFF. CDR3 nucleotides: TGTGCCAGCAGCCCGGACATGGGTAACACTGAAGCTTTCTTT. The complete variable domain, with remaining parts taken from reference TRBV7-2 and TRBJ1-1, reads GAGVSQSPSNKVTEKGKDVELRCDPISGHTALYWYRQSLGQGLEFLIYFQGNSAPDKSGLPSDRFSAERTGGSVSTLTIQRTQQEDSAVYLCASSPDMGNTEAFFGQGTRLTVV.

The CDR3 coding sequence is TGCGCCAGCAGTCCCAGCGGGGGCTCCTACAATGAGCAGTTCTTC. This gives the protein CASSPSGGSYNEQFF. This chain connects TRBV10-2 to TRBJ2-1; 8 bases line up with TRBD2. CDR3 length: 15 amino acids. Unmatched junction bases numbered 3, after V lost 5 bases and J lost 0 bases. The germline gives CDR1 WSHSY, CDR2 SAAADI.

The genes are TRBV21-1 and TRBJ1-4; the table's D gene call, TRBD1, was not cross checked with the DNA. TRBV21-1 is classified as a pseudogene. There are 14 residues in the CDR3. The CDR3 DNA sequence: TGTGCCAGCAGCAAAGCGCAGGGTAACGAAAAACTGTTTTTT. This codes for CASSKAQGNEKLFF.

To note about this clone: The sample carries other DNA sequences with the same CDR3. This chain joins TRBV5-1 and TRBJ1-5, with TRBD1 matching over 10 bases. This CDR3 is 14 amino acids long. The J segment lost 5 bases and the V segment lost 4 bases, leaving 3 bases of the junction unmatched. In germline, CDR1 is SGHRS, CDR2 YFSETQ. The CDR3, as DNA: TGCGCCAGCAGCCCCGGACAGGGGGATCAGCCCCAGCATTTT. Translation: CASSPGQGDQPQHF.

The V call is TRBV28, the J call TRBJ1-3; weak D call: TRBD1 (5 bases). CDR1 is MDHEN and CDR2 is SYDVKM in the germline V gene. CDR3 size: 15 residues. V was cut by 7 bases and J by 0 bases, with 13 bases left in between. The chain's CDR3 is CASKKWGVSGNTIYF. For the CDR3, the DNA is TGTGCCAGCAAAAAGTGGGGGGTCTCTGGAAACACCATATATTTT.

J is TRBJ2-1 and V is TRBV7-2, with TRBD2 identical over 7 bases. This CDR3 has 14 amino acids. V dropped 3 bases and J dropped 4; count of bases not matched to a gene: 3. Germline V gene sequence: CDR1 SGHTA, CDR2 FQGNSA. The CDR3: CASSLPSGYNEQFF. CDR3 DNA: TGTGCCAGCAGCTTGCCTAGCGGTTACAATGAGCAGTTCTTC.

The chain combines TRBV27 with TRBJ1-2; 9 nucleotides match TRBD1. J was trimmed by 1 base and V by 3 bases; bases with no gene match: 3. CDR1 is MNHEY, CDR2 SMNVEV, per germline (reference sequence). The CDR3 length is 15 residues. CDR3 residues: CASSFSTGGNYGYTF. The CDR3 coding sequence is TGTGCCAGCAGTTTCTCGACAGGGGGTAACTATGGCTACACCTTC.

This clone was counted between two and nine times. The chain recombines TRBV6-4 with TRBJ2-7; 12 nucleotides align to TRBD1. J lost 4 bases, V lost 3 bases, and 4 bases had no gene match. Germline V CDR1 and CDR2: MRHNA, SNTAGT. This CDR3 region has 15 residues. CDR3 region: CASSEPGQGAYEQYF. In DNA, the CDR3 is TGTGCCAGCAGTGAGCCGGGACAGGGGGCGTACGAGCAGTACTTC.

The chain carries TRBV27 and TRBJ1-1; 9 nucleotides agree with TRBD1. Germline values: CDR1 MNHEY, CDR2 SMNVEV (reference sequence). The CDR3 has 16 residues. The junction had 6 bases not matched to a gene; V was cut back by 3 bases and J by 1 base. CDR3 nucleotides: TGTGCCAGCAGTTTCTCCGGGACAGGGCCGAACACTGAAGCTTTCTTT. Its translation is CASSFSGTGPNTEAFF.

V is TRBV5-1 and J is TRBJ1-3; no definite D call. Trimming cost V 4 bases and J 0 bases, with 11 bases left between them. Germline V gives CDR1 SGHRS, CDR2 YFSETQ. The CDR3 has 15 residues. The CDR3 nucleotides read TGCGCCAGCAGCATCACGGGGTTCTCTGGAAACACCATATATTTT. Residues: CASSITGFSGNTIYF.

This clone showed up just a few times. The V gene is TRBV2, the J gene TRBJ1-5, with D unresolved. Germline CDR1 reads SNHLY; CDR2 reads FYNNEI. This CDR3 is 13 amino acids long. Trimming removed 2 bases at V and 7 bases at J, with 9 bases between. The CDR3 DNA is TGTGCCAGCAGTGAATATTTGGGCCAGCCCCAGCATTTT. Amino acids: CASSEYLGQPQHF.

The CDR3 DNA sequence: TGCGCCAGCAGCTTGGGCCCAGGGGGGTCGGCAGATACGCAGTATTTT. It codes for CASSLGPGGSADTQYF. V is TRBV5-1 and J is TRBJ2-3; tentatively, D is TRBD1 (7 bases). CDR3 length: 16 amino acids. CDR1 and CDR2 from the germline V gene are SGHRS and YFSETQ. The V end lost 0 bases, the J end lost 4 bases, and 15 bases lay between the germline ends.